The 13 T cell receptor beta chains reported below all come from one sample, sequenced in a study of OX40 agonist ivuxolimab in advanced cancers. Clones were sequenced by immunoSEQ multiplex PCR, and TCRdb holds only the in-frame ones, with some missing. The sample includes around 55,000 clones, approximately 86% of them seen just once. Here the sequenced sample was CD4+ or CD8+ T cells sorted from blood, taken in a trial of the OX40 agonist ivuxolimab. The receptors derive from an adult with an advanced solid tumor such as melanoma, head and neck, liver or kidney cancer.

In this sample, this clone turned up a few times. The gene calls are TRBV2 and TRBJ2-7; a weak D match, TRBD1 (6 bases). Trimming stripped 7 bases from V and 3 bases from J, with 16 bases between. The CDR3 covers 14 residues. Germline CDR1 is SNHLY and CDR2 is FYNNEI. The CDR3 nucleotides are TGTGCCAGCACCGGGGCAGGGGCCAACTACGAGCAGTACTTC. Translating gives CASTGAGANYEQYF.

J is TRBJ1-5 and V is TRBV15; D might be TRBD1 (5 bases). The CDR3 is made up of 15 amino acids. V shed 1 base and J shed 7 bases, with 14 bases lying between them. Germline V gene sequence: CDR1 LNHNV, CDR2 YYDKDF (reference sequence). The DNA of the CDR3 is TGTGCCACCAGCAGAGCGACGGGGGGAATCCAGCCCCAGCATTTT. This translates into CATSRATGGIQPQHF.

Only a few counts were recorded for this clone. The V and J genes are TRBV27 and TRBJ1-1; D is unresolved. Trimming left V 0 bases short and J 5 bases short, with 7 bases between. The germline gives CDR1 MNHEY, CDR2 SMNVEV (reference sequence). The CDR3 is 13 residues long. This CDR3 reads CASSLSPATEAFF. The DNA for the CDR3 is TGTGCCAGCAGTTTATCGCCGGCGACTGAAGCTTTCTTT.

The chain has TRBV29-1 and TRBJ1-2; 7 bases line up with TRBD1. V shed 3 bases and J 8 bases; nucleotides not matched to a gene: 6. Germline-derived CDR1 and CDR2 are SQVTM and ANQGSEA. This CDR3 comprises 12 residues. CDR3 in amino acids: CSVDGRGKGYTF. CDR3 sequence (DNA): TGCAGCGTTGACGGCAGGGGGAAAGGCTACACCTTC.

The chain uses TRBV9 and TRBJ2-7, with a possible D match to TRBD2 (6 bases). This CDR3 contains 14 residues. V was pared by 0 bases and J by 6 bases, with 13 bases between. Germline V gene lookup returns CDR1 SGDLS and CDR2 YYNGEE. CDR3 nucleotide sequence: TGTGCCAGCAGCGTAGTGGAATGGGACTCCGAGCAGTACTTC. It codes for CASSVVEWDSEQYF.

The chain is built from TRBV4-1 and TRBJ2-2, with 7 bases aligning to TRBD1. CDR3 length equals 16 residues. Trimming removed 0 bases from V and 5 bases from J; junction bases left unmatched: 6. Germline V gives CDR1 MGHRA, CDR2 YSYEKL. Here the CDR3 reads CASSQDGTAGTGELFF. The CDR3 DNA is TGCGCCAGCAGCCAAGACGGGACAGCAGGAACCGGGGAGCTGTTTTTT.

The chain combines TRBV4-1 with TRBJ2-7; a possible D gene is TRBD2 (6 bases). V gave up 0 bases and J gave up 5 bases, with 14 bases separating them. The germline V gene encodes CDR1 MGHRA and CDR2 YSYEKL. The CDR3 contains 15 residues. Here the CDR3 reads CASSQEGTPTNEQYF. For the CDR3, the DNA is TGCGCCAGCAGCCAAGAGGGGACTCCCACCAACGAGCAGTACTTC.

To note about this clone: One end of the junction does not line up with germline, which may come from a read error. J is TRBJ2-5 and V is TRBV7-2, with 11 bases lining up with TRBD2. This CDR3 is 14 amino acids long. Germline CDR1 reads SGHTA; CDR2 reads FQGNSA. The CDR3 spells CASSLAGGGETQYF. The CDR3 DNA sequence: TGTGCCAGCAGCCTAGCGGGGGGCGGGGAGACCCAGTACTTC.

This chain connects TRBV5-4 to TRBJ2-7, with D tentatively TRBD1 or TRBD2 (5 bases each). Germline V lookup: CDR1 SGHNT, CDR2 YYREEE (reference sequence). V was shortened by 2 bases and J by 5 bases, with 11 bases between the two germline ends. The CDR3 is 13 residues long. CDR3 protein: CASSFAGSDEQYF. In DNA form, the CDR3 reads TGTGCCAGCAGCTTTGCAGGGAGCGACGAGCAGTACTTC. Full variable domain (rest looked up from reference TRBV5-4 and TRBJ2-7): ETGVTQSPTHLIKTRGQQVTLRCSSQSGHNTVSWYQQALGQGPQFIFQYYREEENGRGNFPPRFSGLQFPNYSSELNVNALELDDSALYLCASSFAGSDEQYFGPGTRLTVT.

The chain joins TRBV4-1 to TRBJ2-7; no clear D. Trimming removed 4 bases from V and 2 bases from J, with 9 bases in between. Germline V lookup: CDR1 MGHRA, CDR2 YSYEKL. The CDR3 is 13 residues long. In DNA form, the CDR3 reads TGCGCCAGCAGCCTCCTCTGGACCTACGAGCAGTACTTC. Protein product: CASSLLWTYEQYF.

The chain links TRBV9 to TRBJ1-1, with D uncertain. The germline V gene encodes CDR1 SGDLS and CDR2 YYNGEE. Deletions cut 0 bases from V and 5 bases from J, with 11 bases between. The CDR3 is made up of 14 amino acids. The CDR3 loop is CASSVDGGLTEAFF. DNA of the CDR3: TGTGCCAGCAGCGTAGATGGAGGGTTAACTGAAGCTTTCTTT. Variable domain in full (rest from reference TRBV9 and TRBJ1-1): DSGVTQTPKHLITATGQRVTLRCSPRSGDLSVYWYQQSLDQGLQFLIQYYNGEERAKGNILERFSAQQFPDLHSELNLSSLELGDSALYFCASSVDGGLTEAFFGQGTRLTVV.

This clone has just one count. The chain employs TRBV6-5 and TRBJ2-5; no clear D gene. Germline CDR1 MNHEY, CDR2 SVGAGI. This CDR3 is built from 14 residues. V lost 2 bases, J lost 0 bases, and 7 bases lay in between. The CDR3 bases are TGTGCCAGCAGTTACCGTGGGTACCAAGAGACCCAGTACTTC. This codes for CASSYRGYQETQYF.

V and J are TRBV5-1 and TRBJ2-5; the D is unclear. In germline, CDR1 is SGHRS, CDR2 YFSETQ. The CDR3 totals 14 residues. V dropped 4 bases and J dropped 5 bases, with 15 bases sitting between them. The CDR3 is CASSDIMTRETQYF. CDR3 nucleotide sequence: TGCGCCAGCAGCGACATTATGACGAGGGAGACCCAGTACTTC.